The clone carrying this TCR beta chain has only a few counts. The target antigen is unknown. This record comes from a study of long-term antiretroviral therapy in people with HIV. Study-level background: The earliest specimens came about a decade ahead of the 2015 immediate-ART recommendation.

Study results and limitations: ART adherence, viral resistance and therapy changes were not recorded.

In germline, CDR1 is MNHEY, CDR2 SVGAGI. The CDR3 totals 15 residues. The V and J ends lost 2 bases and 7 bases, in that order; junction bases with no gene match: 10. Treatment locations for all participants with HIV were in the United States. There were roughly 0.9-11 million cryopreserved PBMC in the samples before DNA extraction. The immunoSEQ assay was v3.0, run at survey level. TCRdb keeps only in-frame clones here, not all; method: immunoSEQ multiplex PCR. Among around 20,000 clones, 70% to 80% were seen once, and the ten largest hold roughly 6.7%. The rearrangement joins TRBV6-5 to TRBJ2-5, with TRBD1 matching over 7 bases. The sequences come from unsorted PBMCs, collected at the start of antiretroviral therapy, before treatment. The sequence came from a man aged 18 to 30 with HIV. The DNA for the CDR3 is TGTGCCAGCAGTTACACACAGACAGGGTCAGTGACCCAGTACTTC. This codes for CASSYTQTGSVTQYF.